Listed here are 15 T cell receptor beta chains from one sample, sequenced in a study of T cell responses to AZD1222 COVID-19 vaccine. Sequenced by immunoSEQ multiplex PCR; TCRdb stores in-frame clones only, minus some. Found here are over 150,000 clones, 75% to 95% of them singletons; the top ten hold approximately 3%. Sequencing was performed on peripheral blood, taken on day 0 of AZD1222 vaccination. The receptors shown here come from an adult in good health.

The chain employs TRBV7-2 and TRBJ1-3; tentatively, D is TRBD1 (6 bases). Trimming left V 4 bases short and J 2 bases short, with 15 bases between. The CDR3 sequence is 16 residues long. Germline-derived CDR1 and CDR2 are SGHTA and FQGNSA. The CDR3 bases are TGTGCCAGCAGCTCCGCGGGGGGCTCGCCTGGAAACACCATATATTTT. This sequence encodes CASSSAGGSPGNTIYF.

This clone was seen more than once but under ten times. The gene calls are TRBV21-1 and TRBJ2-7; the table gives TRBD1 as D, unverified against the DNA. TRBV21-1 is deemed a pseudogene. The CDR3 is 17 residues long. The CDR3 protein is CASSKPHRGLSSYEQYF. The CDR3 DNA reads as TGTGCCAGCAGCAAACCCCACAGGGGGCTTAGCTCCTACGAGCAGTACTTC.

The V gene is TRBV7-8, the J gene TRBJ2-2; 8 bases align to TRBD1. Looked up from germline, CDR1 is SGHVS and CDR2 is FQNEAQ. The trim removed 5 bases at V and 3 bases at J, leaving 8 bases unmatched. This CDR3 is 16 amino acids long. The CDR3: CASSPGQGRYTGELFF. The CDR3 coding sequence is TGTGCCAGCAGCCCCGGACAGGGACGGTACACCGGGGAGCTGTTTTTT. Together with reference TRBV7-8 and TRBJ2-2, the CDR3 gives the full variable domain: GAGVSQSPRYKVAKRGQDVALRCDPISGHVSLFWYQQALGQGPEFLTYFQNEAQLDKSGLPSDRFFAERPEGSVSTLKIQRTQQEDSAVYLCASSPGQGRYTGELFFGEGSRLTVL.

The CDR3 protein is CASSPGTAYTDTQYF. CDR3 bases: TGTGCCAGCAGCCCAGGGACAGCATACACAGATACGCAGTATTTT. The rearrangement uses TRBV11-3 and TRBJ2-3; TRBD1 aligns across 7 bases. V shed 5 bases and J 2 bases; nucleotides not matched to a gene: 7. This CDR3 contains 15 residues. Germline CDR1 is SGHNT and CDR2 is YENEEA.

The V and J genes are TRBV3-1 (or the pseudogene TRBV3-2) and TRBJ2-7; D perhaps matches TRBD1 (6 bases). Germline lookup yields CDR1 LGHDT and CDR2 YNNKEL (reference sequence). The V gene lost 1 base and the J gene lost 2 bases, with 15 bases spanning the gap. The CDR3 sequence is 16 residues long. CDR3 sequence (DNA): TGTGCCAGCAGCCAAGGTATGTGGGGGCAAGCCTACGAGCAGTACTTC. It codes for CASSQGMWGQAYEQYF.

The genes are TRBV5-7 and TRBJ1-1; tentatively, D is TRBD1 (5 bases). TRBV5-7 is an ORF, and what it does is uncertain. The CDR3 consists of 12 residues. V was shortened by 6 bases and J by 3 bases, with 9 bases between the two germline ends. The chain's CDR3 is CASTWGHTEAFF. In DNA form, the CDR3 reads TGTGCCAGCACCTGGGGACACACTGAAGCTTTCTTT.

J is TRBJ1-1 and V is TRBV5-8; TRBD1 matches 7 bases. The V segment lost 4 bases and the J segment 4 bases; nucleotides outside the gene matches: 10. CDR1 and CDR2 from the germline V gene are SGHTS and YDEGEE. The CDR3 spans 15 residues. The chain's CDR3 is CASSQGPDRITEAFF. For the CDR3, the DNA is TGTGCCAGCAGCCAGGGTCCGGACAGGATCACTGAAGCTTTCTTT.

On this clone itself: One junction end disagrees with the germline gene, perhaps due to a read error. V is TRBV3-1 (or the pseudogene TRBV3-2) and J is TRBJ1-5, with D hard to call. This CDR3 has 9 residues. The germline V gene has CDR1 LGHDT and CDR2 YNNKEL (reference sequence). CDR3 in amino acids: CASIRRRAF. The CDR3 nucleotides are TGTGCCAGCATCCGACGACGAGCTTTT.

The chain joins TRBV19 to TRBJ1-4; D may be TRBD1 (5 bases). Germline lookup yields CDR1 LNHDA and CDR2 SQIVND (reference sequence). V was clipped by 5 bases and J by 4 bases, with 17 bases between them. The CDR3 contains 16 residues. In DNA, the CDR3 is TGTGCCAGTAGTCCCTCCCGTGGGAGGGGTAATGAAAAACTGTTTTTT. This sequence encodes CASSPSRGRGNEKLFF.

The genes are TRBV4-3 and TRBJ2-2, with TRBD1 identical over 8 bases. This CDR3 has 16 amino acids. CDR1 LGHNA and CDR2 YSLEER come from the germline V gene. J was trimmed by 2 bases and V by 4 bases; bases with no gene match: 6. The CDR3 loop reads CASSPADRVNTGELFF. In DNA, the CDR3 is TGCGCCAGCAGCCCTGCGGACAGGGTTAACACCGGGGAGCTGTTTTTT.

The chain is built from TRBV27 and TRBJ1-1; 9 bases line up with TRBD1. The CDR3 is made up of 14 amino acids. The V gene's germline CDR1 is MNHEY and CDR2 SMNVEV (reference sequence). J lost 3 bases, V lost 7 bases, and 6 bases had no gene match. CDR3 loop: CASKGWDRDTEAFF. In nucleotides, the CDR3 is TGTGCCAGCAAGGGGTGGGACAGGGACACTGAAGCTTTCTTT.

This chain connects TRBV6-2 or TRBV6-3 to TRBJ2-5; 7 nucleotides match TRBD1. This CDR3 has 15 amino acids. Germline V gives CDR1 MNHEY, CDR2 SVGEGT. V dropped 5 bases and J dropped 5; count of bases not matched to a gene: 11. The CDR3 loop is CASSPGQPGWETQYF. The CDR3 DNA reads TGTGCCAGCAGTCCGGGACAGCCAGGGTGGGAGACCCAGTACTTC.

J is TRBJ2-4 and V is TRBV3-1 (or the pseudogene TRBV3-2), with D unclear. Germline values: CDR1 LGHDT, CDR2 YNNKEL (reference sequence). CDR3 length: 18 amino acids. V was pared by 4 bases and J by 0 bases, with 19 bases between. CDR3 sequence (DNA): TGTGCCAGCAGCCCCCGTCTTCACAGACTTTTAGCCAAAAACATTCAGTACTTC. Translated: CASSPRLHRLLAKNIQYF.

V gene TRBV7-3 combines with J gene TRBJ2-2; D may be TRBD1 or TRBD2 (6 bases each). Germline V lookup: CDR1 SGHTA, CDR2 FQGTGA. V shed 1 base and J shed 3 bases, with 15 bases lying between them. This CDR3 contains 17 residues. The CDR3 loop reads CASSLRGAALDTGELFF. The CDR3 DNA is TGTGCCAGCAGCTTAAGGGGGGCGGCCCTAGACACCGGGGAGCTGTTTTTT.

This rearrangement joins TRBV4-2 to TRBJ2-7, with 9 bases lining up with TRBD1. The germline CDR1 and CDR2 sequences are LGHNA and YNFKEQ. The CDR3 runs 14 residues. V dropped 1 base and J dropped 4; count of bases not matched to a gene: 2. The CDR3 DNA reads as TGTGCCAGCAGCCAAGCGGGACAGGGATACGAGCAGTACTTC. Protein product: CASSQAGQGYEQYF.